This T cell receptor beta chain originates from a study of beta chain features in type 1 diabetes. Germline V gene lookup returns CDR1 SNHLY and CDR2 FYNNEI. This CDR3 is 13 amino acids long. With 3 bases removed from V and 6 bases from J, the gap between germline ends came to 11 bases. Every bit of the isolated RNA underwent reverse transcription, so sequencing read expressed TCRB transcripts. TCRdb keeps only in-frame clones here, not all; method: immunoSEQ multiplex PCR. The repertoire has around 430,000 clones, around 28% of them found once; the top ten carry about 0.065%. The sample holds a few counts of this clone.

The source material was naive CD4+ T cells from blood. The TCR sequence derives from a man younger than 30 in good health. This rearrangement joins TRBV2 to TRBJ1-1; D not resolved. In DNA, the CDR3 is TGTGCCAGCAGTGAGAATCAGTTGGCTGAAGCTTTCTTT. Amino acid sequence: CASSENQLAEAFF.